This T cell receptor beta chain was captured in a study of cytomegalovirus exposure and HLA in healthy donors. TCRdb keeps only in-frame clones here, not all; method: immunoSEQ multiplex PCR. The sample consists of approximately 82,000 clones, 90% to 95% of them appearing once. V gave up 5 bases and J gave up 2 bases; unmatched junction bases: 11. The CDR3 is made up of 15 amino acids. Germline V gene lookup returns CDR1 SQVTM and CDR2 ANQGSEA. The sequenced material came from PBMCs. The V and J genes are TRBV29-1 and TRBJ2-5; 7 bases align to TRBD1. The sequence derives from a woman between 18 and 29 years old in good health and CMV-seronegative. The chain's CDR3 is CSVRGLARRQETQYF. DNA of the CDR3: TGCAGCGTTAGGGGGCTCGCGCGGAGGCAAGAGACCCAGTACTTC. The whole variable domain, filled in from reference TRBV29-1 and TRBJ2-5, reads SAVISQKPSRDICQRGTSLTIQCQVDSQVTMMFWYRQQPGQSLTLIATANQGSEATYESGFVIDKFPISRPNLTFSTLTVSNMSPEDSSIYLCSVRGLARRQETQYFGPGTRLLVL.